Below, 8 T cell receptor beta chains from the same sample are listed, as sequenced in a study of control samples from healthy donors and cancer patients. Generated by immunoSEQ multiplex PCR, the TCRdb table keeps only in-frame clones and is missing some. Of some 130,000 clones in the sample, less than 90% were seen once. Material for sequencing was blood. The origin of the receptors is a woman aged 25 to 45 in good health.

The chain couples TRBV5-6 to TRBJ1-1; D is perhaps TRBD1 (5 bases). The CDR3 runs to 16 residues. Trimming shortened V by 4 bases and J by 3 bases, and 19 bases separated the two germline ends. Per germline, CDR1 SGHDT and CDR2 YYEEEE. CDR3 DNA sequence: TGTGCCAGCAGCCCCGACAGTCTCTTCCTAGACACTGAAGCTTTCTTT. It translates to CASSPDSLFLDTEAFF.

The chain employs TRBV28 and TRBJ1-1; a weak D match, TRBD1 (5 bases). Germline V gene lookup returns CDR1 MDHEN and CDR2 SYDVKM. The CDR3 spans 14 residues. Trimming left V 6 bases short and J 7 bases short, with 18 bases between. In DNA, the CDR3 is TGTGCCAGCAGCCCGTTCAGGGTTTCGAATGAAGCTTTCTTT. Translation gives CASSPFRVSNEAFF.

Regarding this clone: The sample contains more than one DNA sequence encoding this CDR3. The chain has TRBV15 and TRBJ1-1; TRBD1 aligns across 12 bases. Germline CDR1 reads LNHNV; CDR2 reads YYDKDF (reference sequence). V gave up 0 bases and J gave up 5 bases; unmatched junction bases: 7. This CDR3 is built from 17 residues. The CDR3 here is CATSREGTGGRRTEAFF. The DNA of the CDR3 is TGTGCCACCAGCAGAGAGGGGACAGGGGGCCGGAGGACTGAAGCTTTCTTT.

The V call is TRBV24-1, the J call TRBJ1-5; no clear D gene. CDR1 is KGHDR and CDR2 is SFDVKD in the germline V gene. Trimming stripped 4 bases from V and 0 bases from J, with 9 bases between. CDR3 size: 15 residues. The CDR3 DNA reads as TGTGCCACCAGTGAAGGGATTTATAGCAATCAGCCCCAGCATTTT. As protein: CATSEGIYSNQPQHF.

This chain links TRBV3-1 (or the pseudogene TRBV3-2) with TRBJ2-7; D call uncertain. This CDR3 contains 11 residues. The V and J ends lost 6 bases and 5 bases respectively, with 8 bases between them. The V gene's germline CDR1 is LGHDT and CDR2 YNNKEL (reference sequence). The CDR3 DNA is TGTGCCAGCAGAAAAGGCGACGAGCAGTACTTC. This gives the protein CASRKGDEQYF.

This sequence joins TRBV11-2 and TRBJ1-4; TRBD1 is a possible D gene (6 bases). The V end lost 6 bases, the J end lost 5 bases, and 13 bases lay between the germline ends. This CDR3 contains 14 residues. Per germline, CDR1 SGHAT and CDR2 FQNNGV. The CDR3 DNA reads as TGTGCCAGCAGACGGACAGTGGGGAATGAAAAACTGTTTTTT. Protein: CASRRTVGNEKLFF.

The J gene is TRBJ1-5, the V gene TRBV30; D is perhaps TRBD1 (6 bases). Trimming cost V 5 bases and J 7 bases, with 12 bases left between them. Germline V CDR1 and CDR2: GTSNPN, SVGIG (reference sequence). The CDR3 contains 12 residues. CDR3 sequence reads: CAWSTGYQPQHF. The CDR3 coding sequence is TGTGCCTGGTCTACAGGGTACCAGCCCCAGCATTTT.

This rearrangement joins TRBV4-2 to TRBJ2-1; 9 bases match TRBD2. The V segment lost 8 bases and the J segment 2 bases; nucleotides outside the gene matches: 10. The length of the CDR3 is 16 residues. CDR1 is LGHNA, CDR2 YNFKEQ, per germline. CDR3 coding DNA: TGTGCCAGCTCGCAGTGGAGCGGGAGGACCTACAATGAGCAGTTCTTC. This translates into CASSQWSGRTYNEQFF.